The rows below give T cell receptor beta chains drawn from one sample of a study of radiotherapy plus CTLA-4 blockade in lung cancer. The method was immunoSEQ multiplex PCR; TCRdb's version includes in-frame clones alone and lacks a portion of them. Among fewer than 70,000 clones listed, 70% to 85% were seen once. This sample comprised peripheral blood, obtained from a patient treated with radiotherapy plus ipilimumab. Receptors were obtained from a human donor with non-small cell lung cancer who had a complete response to radiotherapy plus ipilimumab. The CDR3 runs from the conserved cysteine through the conserved F or W. D genes are given only for firm matches. Size values are once, few and many counts, or a class for expanded clones, and some rows have none.

14 TRBJ2-1 TRBD1 NA TRBV6-5 TGTGCCAGCAATCCGACAGGGGGATACAATGAGCAGTTCTTC CASNPTGGYNEQFF
14 TRBJ1-2 NA NA TRBV30 TGTGCCTGGAGCCGGGGACTTGGGGACTATGGCTACACCTTC CAWSRGLGDYGYTF
16 TRBJ1-2 NA once TRBV28 TGTGCCAGCAGTCCCGCAAACATACAGGGAGGCTATGGCTACACCTTC CASSPANIQGGYGYTF
13 TRBJ2-7 NA NA TRBV5-6 TGTGCCAGCAGCAGACCAGGGTTTGGGGAGCAGTACTTC CASSRPGFGEQYF
13 TRBJ1-1 NA few TRBV27 TGTGCCAGCAGTTACCAGGGGAGAACTGAAGCTTTCTTT CASSYQGRTEAFF
12 TRBJ1-6 NA NA TRBV6-6 TGTGCCAGCAACAACTTAGCGACACCCCTCCACTTT CASNNLATPLHF
15 TRBJ2-7 TRBD1 NA TRBV6-5 TGTGCCAGCAGTACCGAGGACAGGGGAACCTACGAGCAGTACTTC CASSTEDRGTYEQYF
17 TRBJ1-5 NA NA TRBV5-6 TGTGCCAGCAGCCGACGAAGGGGCGAAGAGTACAATCAGCCCCAGCATTTT CASSRRRGEEYNQPQHF
13 TRBJ2-5 NA NA TRBV15 TGTGCCACCAGCATCAGGGGGGGGGAGACCCAGTACTTC CATSIRGGETQYF
18 TRBJ1-3 TRBD1 NA TRBV28 TGTGCCAGCAGCTCCACCTGGGACAGGGCATCCGGAGGAAACACCATATATTTT CASSSTWDRASGGNTIYF
15 TRBJ2-3 NA NA TRBV18 TGTGCCAGCTCACCCGCTAGCACTAGCACAGATACGCAGTATTTT CASSPASTSTDTQYF
12 TRBJ1-1 NA once TRBV5-8 TGTGCCAGCAGCTTTGACCACACTGAAGCTTTCTTT CASSFDHTEAFF
12 TRBJ1-1 TRBD1 once TRBV18 TGTGCCAGCTCACCGCAGGGGGCTGAAGCTTTCTTT CASSPQGAEAFF
14 TRBJ2-5 TRBD2 few TRBV11-3 TGTGCCAGCAGCTTAGTTCTAGCGGGAGAGACCCAGTACTTC CASSLVLAGETQYF
14 TRBJ1-1 NA few TRBV19 TGTGCCAGTATAGATCAAGGGGGTAGCGCTGAAGCTTTCTTT CASIDQGGSAEAFF
15 TRBJ1-2 NA NA TRBV5-8 TGTGCCAGCAGCGCCGGGACACTCCTGTATGATGGCTACACCTTC CASSAGTLLYDGYTF
14 TRBJ1-2 NA NA TRBV7-9 TGTGCCAGCAGCTTATCAGGGCTCGGTCTAGGCTACACCTTC CASSLSGLGLGYTF
12 TRBJ2-5 NA NA TRBV2 TGTGCCGGCCACCCAAGCCAAGAGACCCAGTACTTC CAGHPSQETQYF
12 TRBJ2-1 NA few TRBV11-3 TGTGCCAGCAGCTTAGGAGGTTTTGAGCAGTTCTTC CASSLGGFEQFF
14 TRBJ2-1 NA NA TRBV30 TGTGCCTGGACCCACGGCCCCTCCTACAATGAGCAGTTCTTC CAWTHGPSYNEQFF
15 TRBJ2-2 TRBD2 few TRBV7-2 TGTGCCAGCAGCGGGACTAGCTTGGGCCCCGGGGAGCTGTTTTTT CASSGTSLGPGELFF
19 TRBJ2-3 NA NA TRBV21-1 NA CASSARLAGVGRGTDTQYF
16 TRBJ2-4 NA NA TRBV4-1 TGCGCCAGCAGCGACCGGCCCCTGAGAAATAAAAACATTCAGTACTTC CASSDRPLRNKNIQYF
18 TRBJ2-6 NA NA TRBV13 TGTGCCAGCAGCTTATACGGAGGGCCAAGCTCTGGGGCCAACGTCCTGACTTTC CASSLYGGPSSGANVLTF
14 TRBJ2-1 NA NA TRBV7-2 TGTGCCAGCAGCCAGTCAGTCGCCTACAATGAGCAGTTCTTC CASSQSVAYNEQFF
14 TRBJ1-4 NA few TRBV13 TGTGCCAGCAGCTTTCGACAGTATAATGAAAAACTGTTTTTT CASSFRQYNEKLFF
10 TRBJ2-7 NA NA TRBV6-5 TGTGCCGCGGGGCTCTACGAGCAGTACTTC CAAGLYEQYF
17 TRBJ2-1 TRBD1 few TRBV11-3 TGTGCCAGCAGCTCAGACCGGGACAGGGAGTCCTACAATGAGCAGTTCTTC CASSSDRDRESYNEQFF
12 TRBJ1-3 NA NA TRBV7-9 TGTGCCACCCTGACTTCTGGAAACACCATATATTTT CATLTSGNTIYF
15 TRBJ2-5 NA once TRBV27 TGTGCCAGCAGAAGGGAAGTACACCCCGCAGGGACCCAGTACTTC CASRREVHPAGTQYF
14 TRBJ2-1 TRBD2 NA TRBV7-8 TGTGCCAGCAGCCCGGGCGGGAGAAACAATGAGCAGTTCTTC CASSPGGRNNEQFF
16 TRBJ1-1 NA NA TRBV10-1 TGCGCCAGCAGTGAGGGGATCTTTGGGGATCCCACTGAAGCTTTCTTT CASSEGIFGDPTEAFF
14 TRBJ2-1 NA NA TRBV2 TGTGCCAGCAGTGTACAGGGTGGCGGCAATGAGCAGTTCTTC CASSVQGGGNEQFF
15 TRBJ2-2 NA few TRBV7-2 TGTGCCAGCAGCTCCCAGGGTACGAACACCGGGGAGCTGTTTTTT CASSSQGTNTGELFF
13 TRBJ1-2 TRBD1 NA TRBV18 TGTGCCAGCTCACGACAGGGTTCGGTTGGCTACACCTTC CASSRQGSVGYTF
14 TRBJ1-5 TRBD1 few TRBV15 TGTGCCACCAGGGAGGGACAGCTCAATCAGCCCCAGCATTTT CATREGQLNQPQHF
13 TRBJ1-2 NA NA TRBV6-5 TGTGCCAGCAGCCTCGACAATAACTATGGCTACACCTTC CASSLDNNYGYTF
13 TRBJ2-1 NA NA TRBV10-3 TGTGCCATCAGTGACGGTGCCTACAATGAGCAGTTCTTC CAISDGAYNEQFF
14 TRBJ1-6 NA NA TRBV27 TGTGCCAGCAGTTTATGGGCGAGTAATTCACCCCTCCACTTT CASSLWASNSPLHF
13 TRBJ1-5 NA NA TRBV7-8 TGTGCCAGCAGCCGCAGGTCCAATCAGCCCCAGCATTTT CASSRRSNQPQHF
13 TRBJ2-7 TRBD1 NA TRBV10-3 TGTGCCACTAAACAGGGGGCGGCCTACGAGCAGTACTTC CATKQGAAYEQYF
10 TRBJ1-2 NA NA TRBV29-1 TGCAGCGTATTCCATACTGGCTACACCTTC CSVFHTGYTF
15 TRBJ2-5 NA NA TRBV29-1 TGCAGCGTTGAGGTGTTAGAACATAACCAAGAGACCCAGTACTTC CSVEVLEHNQETQYF
14 TRBJ1-1 NA NA TRBV9 TGTGCCAGCAGAGGGGATTCGGGGACGGCTGAAGCTTTCTTT CASRGDSGTAEAFF
16 TRBJ2-1 NA NA TRBV5-1 TGCGCCAGCAGCCTCCTAGACCCACCTTCCTACAATGAGCAGTTCTTC CASSLLDPPSYNEQFF
11 TRBJ1-1 NA NA TRBV7-9 TGTGCCAGCAGCTCAGGGACTGAAGCTTTCTTT CASSSGTEAFF
15 TRBJ2-3 TRBD2 NA TRBV10-3 TGTGCCATCACCTCGACTAGCGGGAGTGCGGATACGCAGTATTTT CAITSTSGSADTQYF
16 TRBJ1-2 TRBD1 NA TRBV9 TGTGCCAGCAGCCCGGGACAGGGGGCACGGAAAGGTGGCTACACCTTC CASSPGQGARKGGYTF
15 TRBJ2-3 TRBD2 NA TRBV27 TGTGCCAGCAGTTGGAATAGCGGGGAAACAGATACGCAGTATTTT CASSWNSGETDTQYF
13 TRBJ2-7 TRBD1 NA TRBV18 TGTGCCAGCTCACCGGGACAGGGCCACGAGCAGTACTTC CASSPGQGHEQYF
15 TRBJ2-1 TRBD2 NA TRBV29-1 TGCAGCGTCGGGGGGGCTAGCGGGAGTTACAATGAGCAGTTCTTC CSVGGASGSYNEQFF
15 TRBJ1-3 NA NA TRBV7-9 TGTGCCAGCAGCTTAGACATCACCTCTGGAAACACCATATATTTT CASSLDITSGNTIYF
16 TRBJ1-2 NA NA TRBV15 TGTGCCACCAGCAGAGGGTATGACGGGGTCGGCTATGGCTACACCTTC CATSRGYDGVGYGYTF
15 TRBJ2-1 TRBD2 NA TRBV9 TGTGCCAGCAGCGTAGAAAAAGCGGGGCACAATGAGCAGTTCTTC CASSVEKAGHNEQFF
16 TRBJ2-3 TRBD2 NA TRBV13 TGTGCCAGCAGCTCCCTCTCGCGGGAGAGGACAGATACGCAGTATTTT CASSSLSRERTDTQYF
15 TRBJ2-7 TRBD2 NA TRBV6-5 TGTGCCAGCAGTGTGACTAGCGGGGTTTTCTACGAGCAGTACTTC CASSVTSGVFYEQYF
13 TRBJ1-1 NA NA TRBV7-2 TGTGCCAGCAGCTTTAGTGAGAACACTGAAGCTTTCTTT CASSFSENTEAFF